The 15 T cell receptor beta chains below were found in one sample sequenced in a study of T cells after yellow fever vaccination. TCRdb independently ran MiXCR on the 5' RACE reads; one entry per CDR3 protein. The sample has hundreds of thousands of distinct CDR3 sequences; about 12% are singletons. The material was PBMCs, obtained on the day of the yellow fever booster vaccination. These receptors were taken from a man aged 30 to 39 who received the YFV17D yellow fever vaccine.

CDR3 coding DNA: TGTGCCAGTAGTATAGTTGCAGGGTCCGGGGAGCTGTTTTTT. As protein: CASSIVAGSGELFF. The V gene is TRBV19, the J gene TRBJ2-2; possible D gene TRBD1, 5 bases. This CDR3 comprises 14 residues. V lost 1 base and J 6 bases, leaving 9 bases between the germline ends. Germline CDR1 LNHDA, CDR2 SQIVND (reference sequence).

This chain joins TRBV7-2 and TRBJ2-7; TRBD2 agrees at 8 bases. V gave up 5 bases and J gave up 0 bases; unmatched junction bases: 9. The CDR3 is 16 amino acids. Germline V CDR1 and CDR2: SGHTA, FQGNSA. CDR3 sequence (DNA): TGTGCCAGCAGCATGGAGGGGACTAGACCCTCCTACGAGCAGTACTTC. It codes for CASSMEGTRPSYEQYF.

This clonotype was picked up a small number of times. This chain links TRBV30 with TRBJ2-3; TRBD2 aligns across 7 bases. CDR1 is GTSNPN and CDR2 is SVGIG in the germline V gene (reference sequence). J lost 4 bases, V lost 5 bases, and 9 bases had no gene match. The CDR3 consists of 14 residues. The CDR3 coding sequence is TGTGCCTGGTCTCTGGCGGGAGTTTCAGATACGCAGTATTTT. This translates into CAWSLAGVSDTQYF.

This clonotype was counted ten times or more. The chain is built from TRBV7-2 and TRBJ2-5, with 10 bases lining up with TRBD2. Germline-derived CDR1 and CDR2 are SGHTA and FQGNSA. The CDR3 extends over 16 amino acids. V lost 1 base, J lost 5 bases, and 7 bases stayed unmatched. In nucleotides, the CDR3 is TGTGCCAGCAGCTTAGGGCTAGCGGGAGCAGCGGAGACCCAGTACTTC. The encoded protein is CASSLGLAGAAETQYF.

The chain links TRBV5-4 to TRBJ2-4; D might be TRBD1 (5 bases). V lost 4 bases and J lost 8, with 16 bases in between. CDR3 size: 14 residues. CDR1 is SGHNT, CDR2 YYREEE, per germline (reference sequence). DNA of the CDR3: TGTGCCAGCAGCCCCGGGCAGGGTCGGGACATTCAGTACTTC. Encoded protein: CASSPGQGRDIQYF.

The rearrangement joins TRBV5-1 to TRBJ1-2; D is ambiguous. The CDR3 totals 13 residues. V dropped 0 bases and J dropped 8 bases, with 11 bases sitting between them. In germline, CDR1 is SGHRS, CDR2 YFSETQ. Here the CDR3 DNA reads TGCGCCAGCAGCTTGGAACAACATATGGGCTACACCTTC. Residues: CASSLEQHMGYTF.

This clonotype appeared a few times. The chain is built from TRBV2 and TRBJ2-5; D is possibly TRBD1 (6 bases). Germline lookup yields CDR1 SNHLY and CDR2 FYNNEI. This CDR3 comprises 14 residues. Trimming shortened V by 8 bases and J by 5 bases, and 18 bases separated the two germline ends. In DNA form, the CDR3 reads TGTGCCAGCGCGGAAACAGGGTTTCAGGAGACCCAGTACTTC. This codes for CASAETGFQETQYF.

The sample holds a few counts of this clonotype. The CDR3 bases are TGTGCCAGCAGTCCCTGGACTAGCGGCACAGATACGCAGTATTTT. Its translation is CASSPWTSGTDTQYF. The gene calls are TRBV12-3 or TRBV12-4 and TRBJ2-3, with 9 positions matching TRBD2. This CDR3 has 15 residues. J was trimmed by 1 base and V by 5 bases; bases with no gene match: 4.

V gene TRBV5-1 combines with J gene TRBJ1-1; no clear D gene. The CDR3 is 14 residues long. Germline V gene data show CDR1 as SGHRS and CDR2 as YFSETQ. The ends were cut back, 3 bases at V and 6 bases at J, with 15 bases in the middle. For the CDR3, the DNA is TGCGCCAGCAGCTATCAGGTGGGGAATTCTGAAGCTTTCTTT. Its translation is CASSYQVGNSEAFF.

V and J are TRBV7-3 and TRBJ2-2, with TRBD1 identical over 9 bases. Germline assignment: CDR1 SGHTA and CDR2 FQGTGA. This CDR3 has 17 residues. Germline trimming cut 3 bases from V and 2 bases from J; bases unmatched to any gene: 7. CDR3 coding DNA: TGTGCCAGCAGCTTTCTGGGACAGGGTTTAAACACCGGGGAGCTGTTTTTT. Its protein is CASSFLGQGLNTGELFF.

This clonotype was found a few times. V gene TRBV7-2 combines with J gene TRBJ2-7; no reliable D call. The V end was cut by 1 base, the J end by 5 bases, with 6 bases between. The germline V gene encodes CDR1 SGHTA and CDR2 FQGNSA. There are 12 residues in the CDR3. This CDR3 reads CASSLDVNEQYF. In DNA form, the CDR3 reads TGTGCCAGCAGCTTAGATGTGAACGAGCAGTACTTC.

This clonotype occurred many times. CDR3 sequence reads: CASSPSPTRNQPQHF. CDR3 coding DNA: TGTGCCAGCAGCCCTAGCCCTACTCGCAATCAGCCCCAGCATTTT. This sequence joins TRBV7-2 and TRBJ1-5; no clear D. CDR3 length: 15 amino acids. The V gene lost 5 bases and the J gene lost 2 bases, with 13 bases spanning the gap. Germline V lookup: CDR1 SGHTA, CDR2 FQGNSA.

The CDR3 spells CASFPTGAHSPLHF. CDR3 DNA: TGTGCCAGTTTCCCCACAGGGGCTCATTCACCCCTCCACTTT. The gene calls are TRBV6-1 and TRBJ1-6; TRBD1 aligns across 7 bases. The CDR3 consists of 14 residues. The V segment lost 9 bases and the J segment 8 bases; nucleotides outside the gene matches: 10. CDR1 is MNHNS, CDR2 SASEGT, per germline.

This clonotype was observed a handful of times. DNA for the CDR3: TGCAGTGCTTCCCGAGGAACATACGGAGAGACCCAGTACTTC. Translated: CSASRGTYGETQYF. The chain couples TRBV20-1 to TRBJ2-5; no clear D. Trimming stripped 5 bases from V and 4 bases from J, with 17 bases between. Germline V gene sequence: CDR1 DFQATT, CDR2 SNEGSKA (reference sequence). This CDR3 has 14 residues.

This clonotype was observed a few times. This rearrangement joins TRBV19 to TRBJ2-7; TRBD2 is a possible D gene (6 bases). V was shortened by 3 bases and J by 0 bases, with 12 bases between the two germline ends. Germline V gene data show CDR1 as LNHDA and CDR2 as SQIVND (reference sequence). The CDR3 runs 15 residues. CDR3 nucleotide sequence: TGTGCCAGTAGTATCCTCAGGCGGGGCTCCTACGAGCAGTACTTC. Residues: CASSILRRGSYEQYF.